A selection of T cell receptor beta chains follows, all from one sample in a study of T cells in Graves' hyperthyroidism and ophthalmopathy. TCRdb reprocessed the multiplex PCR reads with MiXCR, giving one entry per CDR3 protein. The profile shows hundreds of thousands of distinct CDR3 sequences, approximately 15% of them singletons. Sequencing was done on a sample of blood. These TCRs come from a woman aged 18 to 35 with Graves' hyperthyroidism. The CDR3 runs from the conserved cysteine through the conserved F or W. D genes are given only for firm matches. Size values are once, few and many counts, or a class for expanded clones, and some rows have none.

cdr3_nt: TGTGCCAGCAAACCCCTTCCGGGACAGGGGTCCACCGGGGAGCTGTTTTTT
cdr3_aa: CASKPLPGQGSTGELFF
d_call: TRBD1
clone_size: NA
j_call: TRBJ2-2
v_call: TRBV7-9

cdr3_nt: TGCGCCAGCAGTGATACAGCGGGGGGGTGGGACATTCAGTACTTC
cdr3_aa: CASSDTAGGWDIQYF
d_call: TRBD2
clone_size: few
j_call: TRBJ2-4
v_call: TRBV10-1

cdr3_nt: TGTGCCAGCAGCCGCGAGACTAGCGGAAAAACTAATACGCAGTATTTT
cdr3_aa: CASSRETSGKTNTQYF
d_call: TRBD2
clone_size: NA
j_call: TRBJ2-3
v_call: TRBV13

cdr3_nt: TGCAGCGTTGAAGTAGGACAGAACTTAGCTTTCTTT
cdr3_aa: CSVEVGQNLAFF
d_call: NA
clone_size: many
j_call: TRBJ1-1
v_call: TRBV29-1

cdr3_nt: TGTGCCAGCAGCCAAGATTCGGGGGGCCATCAAGATACGCAGTATTTT
cdr3_aa: CASSQDSGGHQDTQYF
d_call: NA
clone_size: NA
j_call: TRBJ2-3
v_call: TRBV4-2

cdr3_nt: TGTGCCAGCAGTGCACTCCACAGGGTAGGGACTGAAGCTTTCTTT
cdr3_aa: CASSALHRVGTEAFF
d_call: NA
clone_size: many
j_call: TRBJ1-1
v_call: TRBV6-1

cdr3_nt: TGTGCCAGCAGTTTTGCGTTTTGGACAGAGTGGGGCAATGAGCAGTTCTTC
cdr3_aa: CASSFAFWTEWGNEQFF
d_call: NA
clone_size: many
j_call: TRBJ2-1
v_call: TRBV28

cdr3_nt: TGTGCCAGCAGCGTAACGGATTGGCGGACTGAAGCTTTCTTT
cdr3_aa: CASSVTDWRTEAFF
d_call: NA
clone_size: few
j_call: TRBJ1-1
v_call: TRBV9

cdr3_nt: TGTGCCAGCGTGAAGCGGGACTCTGGAAACACCATATATTTT
cdr3_aa: CASVKRDSGNTIYF
d_call: NA
clone_size: few
j_call: TRBJ1-3
v_call: TRBV2

cdr3_nt: TGTGCCAGCAGCCAAGACGGGGTTAACAATGAGCAGTTCTTC
cdr3_aa: CASSQDGVNNEQFF
d_call: NA
clone_size: few
j_call: TRBJ2-1
v_call: TRBV14

cdr3_nt: TGTGCCAGCAGCTTAGCTAGCGGGAGATACTACGAGCAGTACTTC
cdr3_aa: CASSLASGRYYEQYF
d_call: TRBD2
clone_size: many
j_call: TRBJ2-7
v_call: TRBV7-2

cdr3_nt: TGTGCCACCAGTGATGCCACTAGCGGGGGAGCCGATGAGCAGTTCTTC
cdr3_aa: CATSDATSGGADEQFF
d_call: TRBD2
clone_size: many
j_call: TRBJ2-1
v_call: TRBV24-1

cdr3_nt: TGCAGTGCTAGTAGGGACAACCGCGGCACTGAAGCTTTCTTT
cdr3_aa: CSASRDNRGTEAFF
d_call: NA
clone_size: few
j_call: TRBJ1-1
v_call: TRBV20-1

cdr3_nt: TGTGCCAGTAGTATGAAAGGGGTCGATGGCTACACCTTC
cdr3_aa: CASSMKGVDGYTF
d_call: NA
clone_size: NA
j_call: TRBJ1-2
v_call: TRBV19

cdr3_nt: TGTGCCAGCAGCCGACGTACAGGGGGAGAGACCCAGTACTTC
cdr3_aa: CASSRRTGGETQYF
d_call: TRBD1
clone_size: many
j_call: TRBJ2-5
v_call: TRBV3-1

cdr3_nt: TGCGCCAGCAGCTTGGGACAGAACAAAAACATTCAGTACTTC
cdr3_aa: CASSLGQNKNIQYF
d_call: NA
clone_size: few
j_call: TRBJ2-4
v_call: TRBV5-1

cdr3_nt: TGCAGTGCCCCGGCGGGAGGGTCAAACACCGGGGAGCTGTTTTTT
cdr3_aa: CSAPAGGSNTGELFF
d_call: TRBD2
clone_size: few
j_call: TRBJ2-2
v_call: TRBV20-1

cdr3_nt: TGCAGTGCCCTCCCGCTAGCGGGAAAATCCTCCTACAATGAGCAGTTCTTC
cdr3_aa: CSALPLAGKSSYNEQFF
d_call: TRBD2
clone_size: many
j_call: TRBJ2-1
v_call: TRBV20-1

cdr3_nt: TGTGCCAGCAGTTTAATCGTACAGGGAAACTACGAGCAGTACTTC
cdr3_aa: CASSLIVQGNYEQYF
d_call: NA
clone_size: many
j_call: TRBJ2-7
v_call: TRBV28

cdr3_nt: TGTGCCAGCAGCTTCCCGGGAACCCACAATGAGCAGTTCTTC
cdr3_aa: CASSFPGTHNEQFF
d_call: NA
clone_size: NA
j_call: TRBJ2-1
v_call: TRBV7-9

cdr3_nt: TGTGCCACCAGCACTGGGACCTTCTCCACAGATACGCAGTATTTT
cdr3_aa: CATSTGTFSTDTQYF
d_call: NA
clone_size: many
j_call: TRBJ2-3
v_call: TRBV15

cdr3_nt: TGTGCCAGCAGTTCAGGGGGCAAGGTTAATGGCTACACCTTC
cdr3_aa: CASSSGGKVNGYTF
d_call: TRBD1
clone_size: many
j_call: TRBJ1-2
v_call: TRBV28

cdr3_nt: TGCGCCAGCAGCCCGGAACAGGGGGACAACTATGGCTACACCTTC
cdr3_aa: CASSPEQGDNYGYTF
d_call: TRBD1
clone_size: NA
j_call: TRBJ1-2
v_call: TRBV4-1

cdr3_nt: TGTGCCAGCAGCTCAACTAGCGGGAGGGCCGTCGAGCAGTACTTC
cdr3_aa: CASSSTSGRAVEQYF
d_call: TRBD2
clone_size: many
j_call: TRBJ2-7
v_call: TRBV7-9

cdr3_nt: TGTGCCAGCAGCAGCGGGAGACGTAGCACAGATACGCAGTATTTT
cdr3_aa: CASSSGRRSTDTQYF
d_call: TRBD2
clone_size: many
j_call: TRBJ2-3
v_call: TRBV27

cdr3_nt: TGTACCAGCTCACTAAGTAGAGGGACAGATACGCAGTATTTT
cdr3_aa: CTSSLSRGTDTQYF
d_call: NA
clone_size: few
j_call: TRBJ2-3
v_call: TRBV18

cdr3_nt: TGTGCCAGCAGTTCCTACGGGAACACAGGGTACAATGAGCAGTTCTTC
cdr3_aa: CASSSYGNTGYNEQFF
d_call: NA
clone_size: few
j_call: TRBJ2-1
v_call: TRBV5-4

cdr3_nt: TGTGCCAGCAGCTTTTCATCAGAACCCTACTATGGCTACACCTTC
cdr3_aa: CASSFSSEPYYGYTF
d_call: NA
clone_size: few
j_call: TRBJ1-2
v_call: TRBV9

cdr3_nt: TGTGCCAGCAGACCCGGAGGGCGAGAGACCCAGTACTTC
cdr3_aa: CASRPGGRETQYF
d_call: NA
clone_size: many
j_call: TRBJ2-5
v_call: TRBV6-1

cdr3_nt: TGTGCCAGTAGTCTAGTTTTGGGATCGATCACTGAAGCTTTCTTT
cdr3_aa: CASSLVLGSITEAFF
d_call: NA
clone_size: few
j_call: TRBJ1-1
v_call: TRBV19

cdr3_nt: TGCGCCAGCAGCCAACGGACTAGCGGGAGCGATGAGCAGTTCTTC
cdr3_aa: CASSQRTSGSDEQFF
d_call: TRBD2
clone_size: few
j_call: TRBJ2-1
v_call: TRBV4-1

cdr3_nt: TGTGCCAGCAGTGCCGGGACTAGTGACACCGGGGAGCTGTTTTTT
cdr3_aa: CASSAGTSDTGELFF
d_call: TRBD2
clone_size: few
j_call: TRBJ2-2
v_call: TRBV6-1

cdr3_nt: TGTGCCAGCAGCCCTACGGTGGGGAGGCCCTACGAGCAGTACTTC
cdr3_aa: CASSPTVGRPYEQYF
d_call: NA
clone_size: many
j_call: TRBJ2-7
v_call: TRBV11-2

cdr3_nt: TGCAGCGTTGAAGTTGGAGGTCCGGAGACCCAGTACTTC
cdr3_aa: CSVEVGGPETQYF
d_call: NA
clone_size: few
j_call: TRBJ2-5
v_call: TRBV29-1

cdr3_nt: TGTGCCAGCAGCCGTCGGACAGGGGCTACGGAGCAGTACTTC
cdr3_aa: CASSRRTGATEQYF
d_call: TRBD1
clone_size: many
j_call: TRBJ2-7
v_call: TRBV7-9

cdr3_nt: TGTGCCAGCAGCCCTGGTTGGGAGGAAGGTAGCACAGATACGCAGTATTTT
cdr3_aa: CASSPGWEEGSTDTQYF
d_call: NA
clone_size: NA
j_call: TRBJ2-3
v_call: TRBV7-8

cdr3_nt: TGTGCCAGCAGCGTAGGAGGAGGGGATAATTCACCCCTCCACTTT
cdr3_aa: CASSVGGGDNSPLHF
d_call: NA
clone_size: NA
j_call: TRBJ1-6
v_call: TRBV9

cdr3_nt: TGTGCCAGCAGCTTAACTAGTCCCCTAGACACGCAGTATTTT
cdr3_aa: CASSLTSPLDTQYF
d_call: NA
clone_size: many
j_call: TRBJ2-3
v_call: TRBV7-8

cdr3_nt: TGTGCCAGCAGAGGAGGTTGGGGGGGCAGGGAGACCCAGTACTTC
cdr3_aa: CASRGGWGGRETQYF
d_call: NA
clone_size: NA
j_call: TRBJ2-5
v_call: TRBV27

cdr3_nt: TGTGCCATCAGGGACTCGGCGGGGATTACCTATGGCTACACCTTC
cdr3_aa: CAIRDSAGITYGYTF
d_call: NA
clone_size: few
j_call: TRBJ1-2
v_call: TRBV10-3

cdr3_nt: TGTGCCAGCAGCGCGACTAGCGGGACCGAGCAGTACTTC
cdr3_aa: CASSATSGTEQYF
d_call: TRBD2
clone_size: many
j_call: TRBJ2-7
v_call: TRBV11-3

cdr3_nt: TGTGCCAGCAGCGAGGGGGCTGGCTACACCTTC
cdr3_aa: CASSEGAGYTF
d_call: TRBD1
clone_size: NA
j_call: TRBJ1-2
v_call: TRBV27

cdr3_nt: TGCAGTGCTCCAGACAGGTATTCCTACGAGCAGTACTTC
cdr3_aa: CSAPDRYSYEQYF
d_call: NA
clone_size: NA
j_call: TRBJ2-7
v_call: TRBV20-1

cdr3_nt: TGTGCCAGCAGGGGGGGAACGGGGCCGAACACTGAAGCTTTCTTT
cdr3_aa: CASRGGTGPNTEAFF
d_call: NA
clone_size: few
j_call: TRBJ1-1
v_call: TRBV6-2/TRBV6-3

cdr3_nt: TGCAGTGCTATTGAGATCGGGACAGGGGGTGGCTACACCTTC
cdr3_aa: CSAIEIGTGGGYTF
d_call: TRBD1
clone_size: few
j_call: TRBJ1-2
v_call: TRBV20-1

cdr3_nt: TGTGCCAGCAGTTCCGGGGGGGCTGAAGCTTTCTTT
cdr3_aa: CASSSGGAEAFF
d_call: NA
clone_size: many
j_call: TRBJ1-1
v_call: TRBV12-3/TRBV12-4

cdr3_nt: TGTGCCACCAGTGATTTGGGCGCAACCTCCTACAATGAGCAGTTCTTC
cdr3_aa: CATSDLGATSYNEQFF
d_call: NA
clone_size: NA
j_call: TRBJ2-1
v_call: TRBV24-1

cdr3_nt: TGTGCCAGCAGTTTAATGGGGACAGCCGGGGAGCTGTTTTTT
cdr3_aa: CASSLMGTAGELFF
d_call: TRBD1
clone_size: few
j_call: TRBJ2-2
v_call: TRBV27

cdr3_nt: TGTGCCAGCGCTAATCCCCTATATTCAACACGAGCTTTCTTT
cdr3_aa: CASANPLYSTRAFF
d_call: NA
clone_size: NA
j_call: TRBJ1-1
v_call: TRBV7-9

cdr3_nt: TGTGCCACCAGTGATTCGGGCCCCTCCTATGGCTACACCTTC
cdr3_aa: CATSDSGPSYGYTF
d_call: NA
clone_size: NA
j_call: TRBJ1-2
v_call: TRBV24-1

cdr3_nt: TGTGCCAGCAGCCACGGAGGTTACAATGAGCAGTTCTTC
cdr3_aa: CASSHGGYNEQFF
d_call: NA
clone_size: many
j_call: TRBJ2-1
v_call: TRBV11-2